Below, 26 T cell receptor beta chains from the same sample are listed, as sequenced in a study of beta chain features in type 1 diabetes. What was sequenced were expressed TCRB transcripts, since all of the isolated RNA had been reverse transcribed. TCRdb's copy holds only in-frame clones and misses some; the assay was immunoSEQ multiplex PCR. The data contain 300,000 to 400,000 clones, roughly 14% of them singletons. No cognate antigen is known for these TCRs. General study findings and limits: All four CD4+ subsets from Type 1 diabetes patients carried moderately but significantly shorter TCRB CDR3s.

Material: naive CD4+ T cells from blood. The receptors derive from a woman aged 18-29 years with type 1 diabetes.

The CDR3 region has the DNA TGTGCCATCAGTGGTGGACTAGCGGAAAAAAACATTCAGTACTTC. This encodes CAISGGLAEKNIQYF. The rearrangement uses TRBV10-3 and TRBJ2-4, with TRBD2 identical over 10 bases. The CDR3 extends over 15 amino acids. J lost 4 bases, V lost 4 bases, and 4 bases had no gene match. Germline V CDR1 and CDR2: ENHRY, SYGVKD.

This clone has more than one count but fewer than ten. This chain connects TRBV6-5 to TRBJ2-2; a weak D match, TRBD1 (5 bases). CDR1 and CDR2 (germline): MNHEY, SVGAGI. The CDR3 runs 15 residues. The ends were cut back, 6 bases at V and 4 bases at J, with 15 bases in the middle. The CDR3, as DNA: TGTGCCAGCAGACCTCAGGGCCTGGGCACCGGGGAGCTGTTTTTT. Protein: CASRPQGLGTGELFF.

This clone showed up just a few times. The J gene is TRBJ2-5, the V gene TRBV19, with D unclear. V lost 2 bases and J lost 1, with 5 bases in between. CDR1 is LNHDA and CDR2 is SQIVND in the germline V gene (reference sequence). The CDR3 is 13 residues long. The CDR3 DNA sequence: TGTGCCAGTAGTATACAGCGCCAAGAGACCCAGTACTTC. Protein sequence: CASSIQRQETQYF.

This rearrangement joins TRBV7-2 to TRBJ2-7, with D possibly matching TRBD2 (6 bases). The CDR3 spans 13 residues. CDR1 SGHTA and CDR2 FQGNSA come from the germline V gene. Trimming cost V 0 bases and J 5 bases, with 8 bases left between them. The CDR3 coding sequence is TGTGCCAGCAGCTTAGCGCGGGAAGACGAGCAGTACGTC. Protein sequence: CASSLAREDEQYV.

CDR3 sequence: CASSLMSGGNEQFF. CDR3 DNA sequence: TGTGCCAGCAGCTTGATGAGCGGGGGCAATGAGCAGTTCTTC. V usage is TRBV7-3 and J usage is TRBJ2-1; 8 bases agree with TRBD2. J gave up 6 bases and V 3 bases, and 4 bases lay outside the gene matches. This CDR3 spans 14 amino acids. The germline gives CDR1 SGHTA, CDR2 FQGTGA. The complete variable domain, with remaining parts taken from reference TRBV7-3 and TRBJ2-1, reads GAGVSQTPSNKVTEKGKYVELRCDPISGHTALYWYRQSLGQGPEFLIYFQGTGAADDSGLPNDRFFAVRPEGSVSTLKIQRTERGDSAVYLCASSLMSGGNEQFFGPGTRLTVL.

The rearrangement joins TRBV19 to TRBJ2-1, with D possibly being TRBD1 (5 bases). V lost 8 bases to trimming and J lost 7 bases, with 24 bases between them. The CDR3 spans 16 residues. Per the germline V gene, CDR1 is LNHDA and CDR2 is SQIVND (reference sequence). The CDR3 loop reads CASSDSTGPKGNEQFF. In nucleotides, the CDR3 is TGTGCCAGTTCTGATTCAACCGGGCCTAAGGGGAATGAGCAGTTCTTC.

This clone was picked up one time. The chain has TRBV28 and TRBJ2-7; 9 bases agree with TRBD2. Losses at the gene ends were 6 bases for V and 2 bases for J; bases not matched to a gene: 5. Germline CDR1 reads MDHEN; CDR2 reads SYDVKM. This CDR3 contains 14 residues. CDR3: CASSLGLAPYEQYF. The CDR3 DNA is TGTGCCAGCAGCCTGGGACTAGCTCCCTACGAGCAGTACTTC.

This clone was counted between two and nine times. The rearrangement joins TRBV11-2 to TRBJ2-5, with TRBD2 matching 7 bases. The CDR3 consists of 15 residues. The ends lost 4 bases at V and 4 bases at J; junction bases unmatched: 9. CDR1 and CDR2 from the germline V gene are SGHAT and FQNNGV. The CDR3 DNA is TGTGCCAGCAGCTCCCCGCGACCGGGAGGAGAGACCCAGTACTTC. The encoded protein is CASSSPRPGGETQYF.

This clone appeared a few times. The V call is TRBV30, the J call TRBJ2-2, with 8 bases aligning to TRBD2. With V trimmed by 1 base and J by 5 bases, 0 bases remained unmatched. Looked up from germline, CDR1 is GTSNPN and CDR2 is SVGIG (reference sequence). This CDR3 region has 13 residues. CDR3 region: CAWSERGTGELFF. DNA for the CDR3: TGTGCCTGGAGTGAGCGGGGGACCGGGGAGCTGTTTTTT.

This clone was observed a few times. J is TRBJ2-3 and V is TRBV11-2; a weak D match, TRBD1 (6 bases). This CDR3 is built from 16 residues. The germline V and J ends were trimmed by 5 bases and 3 bases, with 18 bases remaining between them. The V gene's germline CDR1 is SGHAT and CDR2 FQNNGV. The CDR3 nucleotides are TGTGCCAGCAGCCCTAGGCCAGGGGTTAGGACAGATACGCAGTATTTT. This codes for CASSPRPGVRTDTQYF.

This clone was detected only a few times. This chain links TRBV28 with TRBJ2-5, with 11 nucleotides matching TRBD1. Germline values: CDR1 MDHEN, CDR2 SYDVKM. Losses at the gene ends were 5 bases for V and 5 bases for J; bases not matched to a gene: 7. The CDR3 runs 15 residues. CDR3 DNA sequence: TGTGCCAGCAGTCCCCGGACAGGGGGCGTGGAGACCCAGTACTTC. It encodes CASSPRTGGVETQYF. The full variable domain, completed using reference TRBV28 and TRBJ2-5, is DVKVTQSSRYLVKRTGEKVFLECVQDMDHENMFWYRQDPGLGLRLIYFSYDVKMKEKGDIPEGYSVSREKKERFSLILESASTNQTSMYLCASSPRTGGVETQYFGPGTRLLVL.

The sample holds a few counts of this clone. The chain uses TRBV5-1 and TRBJ2-5; the D is unclear. Trimming pared 5 bases from V and 0 bases from J, leaving 5 bases between. Germline CDR1 reads SGHRS; CDR2 reads YFSETQ. The CDR3 is made up of 12 amino acids. In nucleotides, the CDR3 is TGCGCCAGCAGGGAGTACCAAGAGACCCAGTACTTC. It translates to CASREYQETQYF. The entire variable domain, with the rest obtained from reference TRBV5-1 and TRBJ2-5, is as follows: KAGVTQTPRYLIKTRGQQVTLSCSPISGHRSVSWYQQTPGQGLQFLFEYFSETQRNKGNFPGRFSGRQFSNSRSEMNVSTLELGDSALYLCASREYQETQYFGPGTRLLVL.

This rearrangement joins TRBV6-1 to TRBJ2-5; possible D gene TRBD2, 5 bases. Looked up from germline, CDR1 is MNHNS and CDR2 is SASEGT. Trimming shortened V by 6 bases and J by 1 base, and 15 bases separated the two germline ends. CDR3 length: 15 amino acids. CDR3 residues: CASSFGLTPQETQYF. The CDR3 nucleotides are TGTGCCAGCAGCTTCGGACTTACTCCCCAAGAGACCCAGTACTTC.

The chain uses TRBV5-6 and TRBJ2-1; TRBD2 agrees at 7 bases. Germline V gene lookup returns CDR1 SGHDT and CDR2 YYEEEE. This CDR3 is built from 15 residues. V shed 5 bases, J shed 8 bases, and the junction held 13 bases outside the gene matches. In DNA form, the CDR3 reads TGTGCCAGCAGTCCGTGGGGAGGGCCCTCGGATGAGCAGTTCTTC. Residues: CASSPWGGPSDEQFF.

The sample holds a few counts of this clone. This chain joins TRBV19 and TRBJ2-2, with 7 positions matching TRBD1. V was clipped by 6 bases and J by 5 bases; unmatched bases: 6. Per germline, CDR1 LNHDA and CDR2 SQIVND (reference sequence). There are 14 residues in the CDR3. The CDR3 region is CASSTGAPTGELFF. In DNA form, the CDR3 reads TGTGCCAGTAGCACAGGGGCGCCGACCGGGGAGCTGTTTTTT.

The chain couples TRBV7-2 to TRBJ2-5, with 10 nucleotides matching TRBD2. The germline V gene has CDR1 SGHTA and CDR2 FQGNSA. The CDR3 is 16 amino acids. V trimming: 5 bases; J trimming: 3 bases; junction bases outside the gene matches: 9. CDR3 DNA sequence: TGTGCCAGCAGCGCGGCCCGGCTAGCGGGAGAAGAGACCCAGTACTTC. Its protein product is CASSAARLAGEETQYF.

This clone occurred a few times. The V call is TRBV11-2, the J call TRBJ2-5; a possible D gene is TRBD2 (5 bases). CDR1 is SGHAT and CDR2 is FQNNGV in the germline V gene. The CDR3 is 16 residues long. V was cut by 3 bases and J by 5 bases, with 19 bases left in between. CDR3 sequence reads: CASSLSSRGIWETQYF. The CDR3 DNA reads as TGTGCCAGCAGCTTGAGCAGTAGAGGGATATGGGAGACCCAGTACTTC.

This clone has a handful of counts. The chain joins TRBV11-3 to TRBJ2-5; 7 bases map to TRBD1. This CDR3 has 13 amino acids. The germline V gene encodes CDR1 SGHNT and CDR2 YENEEA. The V gene end was trimmed by 6 bases and the J gene end by 1 base; junction bases not matched to a gene: 2. The CDR3 sequence: CASRDRAQETQYF. The CDR3 bases are TGTGCCAGCAGAGACAGGGCCCAAGAGACCCAGTACTTC. Supplemented by reference TRBV11-3 and TRBJ2-5, the full variable domain reads EAGVVQSPRYKIIEKKQPVAFWCNPISGHNTLYWYLQNLGQGPELLIRYENEEAVDDSQLPKDRFSAERLKGVDSTLKIQPAELGDSAVYLCASRDRAQETQYFGPGTRLLVL.

V and J are TRBV7-9 and TRBJ2-1; D is undetermined. The CDR3 runs to 17 residues. Germline V lookup: CDR1 SEHNR, CDR2 FQNEAQ (reference sequence). V shed 2 bases and J shed 0 bases, with 14 bases lying between them. CDR3 in DNA: TGTGCCAGCAGCTTAACCCTTGGTTTTAGCTCCTACAATGAGCAGTTCTTC. It specifies CASSLTLGFSSYNEQFF.

Details on this clone: Other DNA sequences in this sample translate to the same CDR3. The gene calls are TRBV18 and TRBJ2-1; TRBD2 might be the D (6 bases). Trimming stripped 3 bases from V and 0 bases from J, with 9 bases between. The CDR3 contains 15 residues. CDR1 is KGHSH, CDR2 LQKENI, per germline. CDR3 region: CASSPLGGSYNEQFF. The CDR3 DNA follows: TGTGCCAGCTCACCCCTCGGGGGCTCCTACAATGAGCAGTTCTTC.

This clone has only a few counts. The V gene is TRBV9, the J gene TRBJ2-2; TRBD1 aligns across 9 bases. Germline V gene data show CDR1 as SGDLS and CDR2 as YYNGEE. V gave up 3 bases and J gave up 5 bases; unmatched junction bases: 8. This CDR3 contains 16 residues. Here the CDR3 DNA reads TGTGCCAGCAGCGCAAAGGACAGGGGATTTACCGGGGAGCTGTTTTTT. This encodes CASSAKDRGFTGELFF.

The rearrangement uses TRBV29-1 and TRBJ1-4; D unclear. Trimming shortened V by 4 bases and J by 5 bases, and 11 bases separated the two germline ends. The CDR3 loop spans 13 amino acids. Germline loops: CDR1 SQVTM, CDR2 ANQGSEA. CDR3 DNA: TGCAGCGTTGGCGGAAGTCCCAATGAAAAACTGTTTTTT. It yields the protein CSVGGSPNEKLFF.

This clone was recorded a few times. The chain recombines TRBV30 with TRBJ1-1, with D perhaps matching TRBD1 (6 bases). Germline CDR1 reads GTSNPN; CDR2 reads SVGIG (reference sequence). This CDR3 is 15 amino acids long. V was shortened by 1 base and J by 1 base, with 13 bases between the two germline ends. DNA of the CDR3: TGTGCCTGGAGTGGCACGTCACAGGGGAACACTGAAGCTTTCTTT. Encoded protein: CAWSGTSQGNTEAFF.

This clone came up a few times. The genes are TRBV28 and TRBJ1-1; the D is unclear. The CDR3 covers 12 residues. The germline V and J ends were trimmed by 8 bases and 4 bases, with 11 bases remaining between them. Germline CDR1 and CDR2: MDHEN and SYDVKM. In nucleotides, the CDR3 is TGTGCCAGCGGTGGAGGAGGCACTGAAGCTTTCTTT. Amino acids: CASGGGGTEAFF.

This clone was seen only a few times. The chain combines TRBV15 with TRBJ1-5; no definite D call. The CDR3 totals 13 residues. The V gene's germline CDR1 is LNHNV and CDR2 YYDKDF (reference sequence). V gave up 8 bases and J gave up 0 bases, with 8 bases separating them. The CDR3 region is CATPRYSNQPQHF. For the CDR3, the DNA is TGTGCCACCCCTCGGTATAGCAATCAGCCCCAGCATTTT.

The chain is built from TRBV7-9 and TRBJ2-7, with 8 positions matching TRBD2. The ends lost 0 bases at V and 5 bases at J; junction bases unmatched: 12. CDR1 SEHNR and CDR2 FQNEAQ come from the germline V gene (reference sequence). The CDR3 runs 17 residues. CDR3 residues: CASSLATLGLGYDEQYF. The CDR3 DNA sequence: TGTGCCAGCAGCTTAGCGACCCTGGGACTAGGATACGACGAGCAGTACTTC.